The following is a TCR beta chain sequence with its context. This specimen belongs to a study of patients and donors after allogeneic stem cell transplantation. CDR3 length: 15 amino acids. The ends were cut back, 3 bases at V and 6 bases at J, with 16 bases in the middle. Germline V CDR1 and CDR2: SGHNT, YENEEA. TCRdb re-called the RT-PCR reads with MiXCR, one entry per CDR3 protein. Here the sample spans 900,000 to 1,000,000 distinct CDR3 sequences, approximately 18% being singletons. The rearrangement joins TRBV11-3 to TRBJ2-3, with TRBD2 as a possible D gene (7 bases). Sequencing was carried out using blood, either unsorted or a sorted T cell fraction (not recorded which). The clonotype comes from a human donor who was either an allogeneic HSCT recipient or a stem cell or donor lymphocyte infusion donor (not recorded which). It is not recorded whose cells these are; they may come from a transplant donor. The CDR3 reads CASSFVSGGRDTQYF. The CDR3 DNA follows: TGTGCCAGCAGCTTTGTATCGGGGGGCCGTGATACGCAGTATTTT.